The clone carrying this T cell receptor beta chain was detected ten times or more. What it binds is unknown. This record comes from a study of T cells in Graves' hyperthyroidism and ophthalmopathy. Study-wide results and limits: Most expanded thyroid clonotypes above 0.001 recurred in blood.

RNA transcripts gave rise to amplified TCR beta CDR3 regions. HTBI primers were the set used in a first-round RT-PCR of the TCR CDR3. TCRdb processed the multiplex PCR reads anew with MiXCR; each CDR3 protein has one entry. Seen here are fewer than 500,000 distinct CDR3 sequences, approximately 15% observed once, and the top ten hold roughly 20%. Thyroid ultrasound, orbital computed tomography, clinical symptoms, and serum thyroxine and TRAb underpinned diagnoses. First hyperthyroidism diagnosis is when the blood sample was obtained, before any ophthalmopathy symptoms. An approximately 9.8 ml volume of fresh peripheral blood provided the PBMCs. Trimming removed 4 bases at V and 0 bases at J, with 15 bases between. Per the germline V gene, CDR1 is MDHEN and CDR2 is SYDVKM. The CDR3 totals 17 residues.

The chain links TRBV28 to TRBJ2-2, with D maybe TRBD1 (6 bases). The TCR was taken from a man younger than 45 with Graves' hyperthyroidism that later progressed to Graves' ophthalmopathy. The sequencing sample was made of blood. CDR3 in DNA: TGTGCCAGCAGTTCAGCGGACAGAGCCGCGAACACCGGGGAGCTGTTTTTT. Translating it yields CASSSADRAANTGELFF.